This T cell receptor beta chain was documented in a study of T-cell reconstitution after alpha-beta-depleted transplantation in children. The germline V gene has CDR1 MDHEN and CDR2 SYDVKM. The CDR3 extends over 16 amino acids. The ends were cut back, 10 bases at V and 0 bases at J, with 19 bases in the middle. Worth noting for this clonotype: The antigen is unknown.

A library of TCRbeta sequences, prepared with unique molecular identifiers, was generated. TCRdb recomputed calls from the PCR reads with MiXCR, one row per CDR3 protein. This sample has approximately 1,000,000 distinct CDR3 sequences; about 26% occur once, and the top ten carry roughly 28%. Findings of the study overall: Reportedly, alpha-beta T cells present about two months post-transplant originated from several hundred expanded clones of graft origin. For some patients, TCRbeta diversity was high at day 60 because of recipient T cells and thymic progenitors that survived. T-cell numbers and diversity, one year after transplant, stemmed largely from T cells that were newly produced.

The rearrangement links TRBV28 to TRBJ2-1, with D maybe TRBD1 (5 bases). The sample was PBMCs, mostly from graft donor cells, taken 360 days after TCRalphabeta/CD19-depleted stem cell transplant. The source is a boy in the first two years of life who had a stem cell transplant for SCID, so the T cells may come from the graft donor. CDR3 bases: TGTGCCATTGGGGCAATAGTCCCTTACTCCTACAATGAGCAGTTCTTC. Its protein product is CAIGAIVPYSYNEQFF.